What follows are 6 T cell receptor beta chains derived from one specimen sequenced in a study of regulatory T cells in long-lasting Graves disease. Time point defined: newly diagnosed GD, antithyroid drugs for less than 3 months. PBMC RNA was the source of the TCR library. According to the study, TCR beta libraries were built with iRepertoire HTBI primers and CDR3-region Arm-PCR. TCRdb analysed the multiplex PCR reads with MiXCR anew, one entry per CDR3 protein. This table has some 450,000 distinct CDR3 sequences, roughly 15% appearing once. The data were also submitted as part of a second study, on T cells in Graves' hyperthyroidism and ophthalmopathy.

The sequenced sample was peripheral blood mononuclear cells (PBMCs), obtained at new diagnosis, from a patient treated with antithyroid drugs. These receptors were taken from a woman aged 25 to 45 with Graves disease.

The chain uses TRBV10-3 and TRBJ2-1; 10 positions match TRBD2. Trimming took 0 bases from V and 14 from J; bases not matched to a gene: 4. The CDR3 runs 13 residues. CDR1 is ENHRY and CDR2 is SYGVKD in the germline V gene. CDR3 amino acids: CAISESSSGSKFF. CDR3 nucleotide sequence: TGTGCCATCAGTGAGTCCTCTAGCGGGAGTAAGTTCTTC.

In this sample, this clonotype turned up many times. V and J are TRBV7-2 and TRBJ2-7; 12 bases align to TRBD2. This CDR3 region has 16 residues. J was trimmed by 2 bases and V by 5 bases; bases with no gene match: 7. Germline values: CDR1 SGHTA, CDR2 FQGNSA. This CDR3 reads CASSPSGLAGTYEQYF. CDR3 nucleotides: TGTGCCAGCAGCCCATCTGGACTAGCGGGAACCTACGAGCAGTACTTC.

This clonotype was counted between two and nine times. This chain uses TRBV19 with TRBJ2-2; 7 nucleotides agree with TRBD1. CDR3 length equals 16 residues. Trimming at V came to 5 bases and at J to 4 bases, leaving 10 bases not matched to a gene. CDR1 is LNHDA, CDR2 SQIVND, per germline (reference sequence). The CDR3 DNA is TGTGCCAGTAGTCCCTTCGACAGACAGGGCACCGGGGAGCTGTTTTTT. It yields the protein CASSPFDRQGTGELFF.

This clonotype was counted at least ten times. This chain links TRBV6-1 with TRBJ1-5, with a possible D match to TRBD1 (6 bases). The V gene lost 9 bases and the J gene lost 0 bases, with 15 bases spanning the gap. CDR3 size: 15 residues. Germline loops: CDR1 MNHNS, CDR2 SASEGT. CDR3 sequence: CASKDRKYSNQPQHF. CDR3 nucleotides: TGTGCCAGTAAGGACAGAAAATATAGCAATCAGCCCCAGCATTTT.

A remark on this clonotype: This may be a read error, as it is one base from a much larger clone. The V and J genes are TRBV30 and TRBJ2-1; 9 positions agree with TRBD2. CDR1 is GTSNPN and CDR2 is SVGIG in the germline V gene (reference sequence). The CDR3 extends over 16 amino acids. V lost 5 bases, J lost 6 bases, and 14 bases stayed unmatched. This CDR3 is CAWGASGRSLGNEQFF. The CDR3 DNA sequence: TGTGCCTGGGGGGCCAGCGGGAGGTCCCTCGGCAATGAGCAGTTCTTC.

This clonotype has only a few counts. V gene TRBV5-1 combines with J gene TRBJ2-5; 9 nucleotides match TRBD2. This CDR3 spans 15 amino acids. Unmatched junction bases numbered 14, after V lost 4 bases and J lost 10 bases. Germline V gene sequence: CDR1 SGHRS, CDR2 YFSETQ. The CDR3, as DNA: TGCGCCAGCAGCATTTGGGGACTAGCCTCCAAAAACCAGTACTTC. Translated, it gives CASSIWGLASKNQYF.